One sample yielded the 22 T cell receptor beta chains listed below, sequenced in a study of blood T cell repertoires in COVID-19. Only in-frame clones appear in the TCRdb table, and some are missing; sequencing was by immunoSEQ multiplex PCR. The sample consists of about 67,000 clones, 70% to 90% of them appearing once. Input material: peripheral blood. These receptor sequences come from a woman older than 75 with acute or convalescent COVID-19.

This chain links TRBV18 with TRBJ1-5; 10 bases map to TRBD1. The ends lost 5 bases at V and 3 bases at J; junction bases unmatched: 7. The germline V gene encodes CDR1 KGHSH and CDR2 LQKENI. This CDR3 has 16 amino acids. This chain's CDR3 is CASSFAGTGDNQPQHF. The CDR3 region has the DNA TGTGCCAGCTCATTCGCCGGGACAGGGGACAATCAGCCCCAGCATTTT.

The chain joins TRBV29-1 to TRBJ1-1, with D hard to call. CDR1 and CDR2 (germline): SQVTM, ANQGSEA. This CDR3 region has 11 residues. V lost 7 bases, J lost 6 bases, and 12 bases lay in between. DNA of the CDR3: TGCAGCGGTCGTTGGGGAGCTGAAGCTTTCTTT. Translated: CSGRWGAEAFF.

The sample holds a few counts of this clone. The chain employs TRBV28 and TRBJ1-1; possibly TRBD1 for D (5 bases). Germline loops: CDR1 MDHEN, CDR2 SYDVKM. The germline V and J ends were trimmed by 8 bases and 3 bases, with 16 bases remaining between them. The CDR3 has 14 amino acids. CDR3 residues: CASHKGVGYTEAFF. CDR3 DNA: TGTGCCAGCCATAAAGGGGTAGGTTACACTGAAGCTTTCTTT.

The chain couples TRBV6-2 or TRBV6-3 to TRBJ2-3; a possible D gene is TRBD2 (6 bases). Per germline, CDR1 MNHEY and CDR2 SVGEGT. The CDR3 has 15 residues. Trimming cost V 4 bases and J 2 bases, with 13 bases left between them. CDR3 sequence: CASSLAGTYTDTQYF. CDR3 in DNA: TGTGCCAGCAGTTTAGCAGGGACTTACACAGATACGCAGTATTTT.

The chain couples TRBV5-4 to TRBJ1-2, with D maybe TRBD1 (5 bases). Germline V CDR1 and CDR2: SGHNT, YYREEE (reference sequence). Trimming stripped 1 base from V and 6 bases from J, with 13 bases between. This CDR3 contains 14 residues. This chain's CDR3 is CASSLPGLVDGYTF. Written as DNA, the CDR3 is TGTGCCAGCAGCTTGCCAGGGTTGGTCGATGGCTACACCTTC.

The chain links TRBV5-1 to TRBJ1-4, with TRBD1 matching over 8 bases. Germline V gene data show CDR1 as SGHRS and CDR2 as YFSETQ. CDR3 length: 15 residues. V gave up 4 bases and J gave up 5 bases; unmatched junction bases: 7. As DNA, the CDR3 is TGCGCCAGCAGCCCATCCGGGACAGGAAATGAAAAACTGTTTTTT. Encoded protein: CASSPSGTGNEKLFF.

The chain links TRBV5-1 to TRBJ2-7, with 8 positions matching TRBD2. Trimming at V came to 2 bases and at J to 10 bases, leaving 5 bases not matched to a gene. The CDR3 loop spans 12 amino acids. The germline V gene encodes CDR1 SGHRS and CDR2 YFSETQ. The CDR3 nucleotides read TGCGCCAGCAGCTTAGGACTAGCCGGTCAGTACTTC. Translating it yields CASSLGLAGQYF. The full variable domain, completed using reference TRBV5-1 and TRBJ2-7, is KAGVTQTPRYLIKTRGQQVTLSCSPISGHRSVSWYQQTPGQGLQFLFEYFSETQRNKGNFPGRFSGRQFSNSRSEMNVSTLELGDSALYLCASSLGLAGQYFGPGTRLTVT.

This clone appeared a single time. The chain joins TRBV19 to TRBJ2-3; 11 bases line up with TRBD2. The CDR3 length is 16 residues. Losses at the gene ends were 7 bases for V and 0 bases for J; bases not matched to a gene: 6. Germline CDR1 is LNHDA and CDR2 is SQIVND (reference sequence). CDR3 in DNA: TGTGCCAGTAACCTACTAGCGGGGGCTAGCACAGATACGCAGTATTTT. Translating it yields CASNLLAGASTDTQYF. Combining the CDR3 with reference TRBV19 and TRBJ2-3 gives the whole variable domain DGGITQSPKYLFRKEGQNVTLSCEQNLNHDAMYWYRQDPGQGLRLIYYSQIVNDFQKGDIAEGYSVSREKKESFPLTVTSAQKNPTAFYLCASNLLAGASTDTQYFGPGTRLTVL.

This clone was recorded only once. The chain joins TRBV7-2 to TRBJ1-2; D remains ambiguous. Deletions cut 2 bases from V and 3 bases from J, with 7 bases between. CDR1 and CDR2 from the germline V gene are SGHTA and FQGNSA. The length of the CDR3 is 13 residues. The CDR3 nucleotides are TGTGCCAGCAGCTTACCAACAGACTATGGCTACACCTTC. This codes for CASSLPTDYGYTF.

The genes are TRBV18 and TRBJ1-1; maybe TRBD1 (5 bases). V was clipped by 2 bases and J by 4 bases, with 11 bases between them. This CDR3 is 14 amino acids long. Germline V gives CDR1 KGHSH, CDR2 LQKENI. The CDR3 DNA follows: TGTGCCAGCTCACCAGCGGGGGGGACCACTGAAGCTTTCTTT. Amino acid sequence: CASSPAGGTTEAFF.

The rearrangement uses TRBV12-3 or TRBV12-4 and TRBJ1-5; D not certain. V shed 6 bases and J shed 5 bases, with 8 bases lying between them. There are 12 residues in the CDR3. The CDR3 DNA is TGTGCCAGCAGCCTACTATATCAGCCCCAGCATTTT. Protein product: CASSLLYQPQHF.

The chain has TRBV2 and TRBJ1-1; unclear D gene. Germline V gene data show CDR1 as SNHLY and CDR2 as FYNNEI. Trimming left V 6 bases short and J 1 base short, with 9 bases between. CDR3 size: 13 residues. CDR3 protein: CASRISGNTEAFF. For the CDR3, the DNA is TGTGCCAGCAGGATCAGTGGGAACACTGAAGCTTTCTTT.

The rearrangement uses TRBV7-9 and TRBJ1-2, with 9 bases lining up with TRBD1. The germline CDR1 and CDR2 sequences are SEHNR and FQNEAQ (reference sequence). CDR3 length: 13 residues. The junction had 2 bases not matched to a gene; V was cut back by 5 bases and J by 4 bases. The CDR3 DNA follows: TGTGCCAGCAGCCTGGGACAGGGCTATGGCTACACCTTC. This gives the protein CASSLGQGYGYTF.

The J gene is TRBJ2-1, the V gene TRBV29-1; D may be TRBD2 (6 bases). Germline CDR1 and CDR2: SQVTM and ANQGSEA. With 0 bases removed from V and 0 bases from J, the gap between germline ends came to 9 bases. The CDR3 is made up of 15 amino acids. The CDR3 region has the DNA TGCAGCGTTGAAGATCTGGAGGGCTCCTACAATGAGCAGTTCTTC. It yields the protein CSVEDLEGSYNEQFF.

The table lists this clone with a count of one. The rearrangement uses TRBV29-1 and TRBJ2-2, with D maybe TRBD1 (7 bases). The germline gives CDR1 SQVTM, CDR2 ANQGSEA. The CDR3 length is 14 residues. V was pared by 4 bases and J by 5 bases, with 14 bases between. Here the CDR3 DNA reads TGCAGCGTTGGGACCAGGGGGGTTACCGGGGAGCTGTTTTTT. It encodes CSVGTRGVTGELFF.

Worth noting for this clone: One end of the junction varies from germline; a read error may be responsible. The gene calls are TRBV27 and TRBJ2-1, with TRBD1 matching over 10 bases. CDR3 length: 14 amino acids. Germline lookup yields CDR1 MNHEY and CDR2 SMNVEV (reference sequence). The CDR3: CASTGGQGRLSLVF. CDR3 sequence (DNA): TGTGCCAGCACCGGGGGACAGGGGAGGTTATCGTTGGTCTTC.

This chain links TRBV11-1 with TRBJ1-1, with 8 nucleotides matching TRBD1. Germline lookup yields CDR1 SGHAT and CDR2 FQDESV (reference sequence). The CDR3 is 17 amino acids. Trimming cost V 0 bases and J 5 bases; bases outside gene matches: 11. The CDR3: CASSLALLGQGGTEAFF. The DNA for the CDR3 is TGTGCCAGCAGCTTAGCGCTTCTCGGACAGGGAGGGACTGAAGCTTTCTTT. Variable domain in full (rest from reference TRBV11-1 and TRBJ1-1): EAEVAQSPRYKITEKSQAVAFWCDPISGHATLYWYRQILGQGPELLVQFQDESVVDDSQLPKDRFSAERLKGVDSTLKIQPAELGDSAMYLCASSLALLGQGGTEAFFGQGTRLTVV.

The rearrangement links TRBV10-3 to TRBJ1-2; 10 bases map to TRBD1. V shed 3 bases and J 8 bases; nucleotides not matched to a gene: 9. Germline assignment: CDR1 ENHRY and CDR2 SYGVKD. The CDR3 is 15 amino acids. In nucleotides, the CDR3 is TGTGCCATCAGTGACATCTCCGGGACAGGGGTCGGCTACACCTTC. Its translation: CAISDISGTGVGYTF.

This clone was detected once. This rearrangement joins TRBV11-2 to TRBJ2-1; 14 nucleotides match TRBD2. The CDR3 runs 19 residues. The germline gives CDR1 SGHAT, CDR2 FQNNGV. V lost 4 bases to trimming and J lost 0 bases; unmatched junction nucleotides: 8. As DNA, the CDR3 is TGTGCCAGCAGCTCCCGGCGACTAGCGGGGGGGAGCTCCTACAATGAGCAGTTCTTC. Protein: CASSSRRLAGGSSYNEQFF.

The V call is TRBV19, the J call TRBJ2-7; 10 nucleotides match TRBD1. Germline CDR1 is LNHDA and CDR2 is SQIVND (reference sequence). The V and J ends lost 6 bases and 5 bases, in that order; junction bases with no gene match: 1. This CDR3 region has 12 residues. The DNA of the CDR3 is TGTGCCAGTAGGACAGGGGGCCACGAGCAGTACTTC. Its translation: CASRTGGHEQYF.

This CDR3 reads CASSLKEGYPGELFF. DNA of the CDR3: TGTGCCAGCAGCTTAAAGGAGGGCTACCCCGGGGAGCTGTTTTTT. The chain recombines TRBV11-2 with TRBJ2-2, with D maybe TRBD2 (6 bases). CDR3 length: 15 residues. Trimming removed 2 bases from V and 6 bases from J, with 13 bases in between. Germline V gene lookup returns CDR1 SGHAT and CDR2 FQNNGV.

The J gene is TRBJ1-3, the V gene TRBV9, with 9 nucleotides matching TRBD1. Germline lookup yields CDR1 SGDLS and CDR2 YYNGEE. The length of the CDR3 is 16 residues. V shed 4 bases and J 4 bases; nucleotides not matched to a gene: 9. The CDR3 protein is CASSRGQGFEGNTIYF. The CDR3, as DNA: TGTGCCAGCAGCAGGGGACAGGGTTTCGAGGGAAACACCATATATTTT.